This TCR beta chain was recorded in a study of graft-versus-host responses after intestinal transplantation. For the study at large: Transplants were multivisceral, liver-intestinal, or isolated intestinal. Recipients across the board were started on anti-thymocyte globulin induction, then kept on tacrolimus and steroids for two to three years. Regarding the study as a whole: Early post-transplant HvG declines were associated with peak circulating GvH clone levels. Among recipient marrow samples, GvH clones were found; some appeared first in ileum or blood.

Generated by immunoSEQ multiplex PCR, the TCRdb table keeps only in-frame clones and is missing some. The repertoire holds about 38,000 clones, less than 90% seen once, with 3.5% in the top ten. Regarding this clone: Antigen unknown.

Germline loops: CDR1 SGHDN, CDR2 FVKESK. The V segment lost 4 bases and the J segment 2 bases; nucleotides outside the gene matches: 10. The CDR3 sequence is 17 residues long. The rearrangement joins TRBV14 to TRBJ2-3; TRBD1 matches 9 bases. The sample here was PBMCs, taken more than 950 days after transplant. This TCR was recovered from a human patient who received an intestinal transplant, so some T cells may come from the graft donor. CDR3 sequence: CASSPHAGQGFTDTQYF. CDR3 nucleotide sequence: TGTGCCAGCAGCCCCCATGCGGGACAGGGCTTCACAGATACGCAGTATTTT.